The clone carrying this TCR beta chain was seen only a few times. Other DNA sequences in this sample translate to the same CDR3. Produced via immunoSEQ multiplex PCR; TCRdb's table is partial and in-frame only. The sample has about 220,000 clones, around 80% seen once. This CDR3 region has 14 residues. CDR1 is ENHRY and CDR2 is SYGVKD in the germline V gene. Trimming removed 0 bases from V and 1 base from J, with 6 bases in between. This sample is drawn from a study of blood T cell repertoires in COVID-19. Study-level background: Samples came from the United States, Italy and Spain, spanning acute and convalescent COVID-19.

Sequencing was performed on peripheral blood. The gene calls are TRBV10-3 and TRBJ1-1; D is unresolved. This clonotype was sampled from a woman aged 55 to 70 who had recovered from COVID-19. The chain's CDR3 is CAISESAANTEAFF. DNA for the CDR3: TGTGCCATCAGTGAGTCGGCTGCGAACACTGAAGCTTTCTTT.